This TCR beta chain was sequenced in a study of beta chain features in type 1 diabetes. Study-wide context: Regarding age, gender and cell yields, patients proved similar to healthy donors.

The CDR3 is 15 residues long. The germline gives CDR1 SNHLY, CDR2 FYNNEI. Trimming cost V 10 bases and J 6 bases; bases outside gene matches: 15. Expressed TCRB transcripts were sequenced, since all the RNA that had been isolated was reverse transcribed. The data were produced by immunoSEQ multiplex PCR, yet TCRdb's version contains in-frame clones alone and is incomplete. The table lists under 450,000 clones, over 12% of them singletons. This clone was counted only a few times. The sequenced material came from naive CD4+ T cells from blood. The V and J genes are TRBV2 and TRBJ1-2, with 9 bases aligning to TRBD1. This TCR derives from a woman aged 18-29 years in good health. The CDR3, as DNA: TGTGCCACCAGGCCGAGGACAGGGGATTGGAATGGCTACACCTTC. As protein: CATRPRTGDWNGYTF.